This T cell receptor (beta chain) appears in the sequencing data of a study of T cell responses to AZD1222 COVID-19 vaccine. The CDR3 runs 14 residues. Germline CDR1 and CDR2: MNHEY and SMNVEV (reference sequence). Trimming left V 6 bases short and J 3 bases short, with 15 bases between. TCRdb's copy holds only in-frame clones and misses some; the assay was immunoSEQ multiplex PCR. This table holds more than 65,000 clones, 80% to 90% found once. Only one count was recorded for this clone. The receptor's source is an adult in good health. Here the sequenced sample was peripheral blood, taken on day 0 of AZD1222 vaccination. V and J are TRBV27 and TRBJ2-7; no firm D call. The CDR3 spells CASSQLFPSYEQYF. The CDR3 nucleotides read TGTGCCAGCAGCCAACTATTTCCCAGCTACGAGCAGTACTTC.